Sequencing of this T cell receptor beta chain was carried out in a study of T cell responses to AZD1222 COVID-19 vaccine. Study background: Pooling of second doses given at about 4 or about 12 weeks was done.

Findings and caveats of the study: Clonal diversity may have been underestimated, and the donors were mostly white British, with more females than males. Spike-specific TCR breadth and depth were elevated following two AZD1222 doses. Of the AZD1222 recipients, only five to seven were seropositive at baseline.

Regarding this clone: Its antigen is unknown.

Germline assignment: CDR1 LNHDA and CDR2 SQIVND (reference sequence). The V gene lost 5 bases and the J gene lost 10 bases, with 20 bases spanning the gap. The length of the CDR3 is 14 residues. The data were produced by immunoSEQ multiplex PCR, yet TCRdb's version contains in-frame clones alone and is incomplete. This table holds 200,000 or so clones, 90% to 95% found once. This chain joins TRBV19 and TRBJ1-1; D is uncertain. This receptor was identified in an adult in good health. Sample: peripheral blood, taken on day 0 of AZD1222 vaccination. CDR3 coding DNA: TGTGCCAGTAGTCCCCGGGCCCCCGCGGTCTCAGCTTTCTTT. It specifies CASSPRAPAVSAFF.